This T cell receptor beta chain was found in a study of synovial regulatory T cells in juvenile arthritis. About the study: A few patients were therapy-naive; 5 to 7 received methotrexate alone. Whole-study results and caveats: iaTreg cells shared more CDR3 sequences with synovial Tregs than other blood Tregs did. Inflammation-associated Treg cells in blood had less TCR diversity than the remaining blood Treg cells.

Only in-frame clones appear in the TCRdb table, and some are missing; sequencing was by immunoSEQ multiplex PCR. The ten top clones account for around 5%, within a sample of 1,200 or so clones. The CDR3 consists of 13 residues. Nucleotide data are not available. Germline CDR1 and CDR2: LGHNT and FRNRAP. These iaTreg cells were HLA-DR+ Tregs. Its frequency marks this clone as medium-sized. The antigen is not known. The chain employs TRBV12-5 and TRBJ1-1. Sequenced material: Treg cells from blood. Subset reported: HLA-DR+ inflammation-associated blood Treg cells. This clonotype originated in a donor younger than 30 with juvenile idiopathic arthritis. CDR3 amino acids: CASGLGQRAEAFF.